This T cell receptor (beta chain) emerged from a study of post-analysis software for immune sequencing data. Study results and caveats: There was significantly lower normalized Chao1 diversity in multiple sclerosis patients than in controls. Strong co-clustering by F measure was evident for samples that had been prepared in the same batch. TRBV5-6, TRBV5-1 and TRBV20-1 belonged to a set of five TRBV segments that were more frequent in patients than controls.

Between the trimmed V and J ends, which lost 10 bases and 10 bases, there was a span of 7 bases. CDR3 length equals 8 residues. Included in the TCR beta cDNA libraries were unique molecular identifiers. TCRdb independently ran MiXCR on the PCR reads; one entry per CDR3 protein. This table holds under 650,000 distinct CDR3 sequences, around 44% found once. About this clonotype: Its target is not known.

This chain joins TRBV12-3 or TRBV12-4 and TRBJ1-1, with D uncertain. The sequenced material came from blood. This clonotype was obtained from a girl between 10 and 17 years old with multiple sclerosis. CDR3 sequence: CATQRAFF. The CDR3 DNA reads TGTGCCACCCAAAGAGCTTTCTTT.